This record concerns one T cell receptor beta chain sequence. What it binds is not known. This may come from a read error, since a much larger clone is one base off. RNA was extracted from bulk tissue without any cell sorting. After removal of 7 bases from V and 5 bases from J, the junction contained 11 bases not matched to a gene. The CDR3 contains 14 residues. Germline loops: CDR1 SQVTM, CDR2 ANQGSEA. This entry belongs to a study of tumor and adjacent non-tumor tissue in lung cancer. Study-wide results and limits: Tumor tissue had significantly higher TCR diversity than normal lung. Higher tumor TCR diversity was associated with shorter survival.

The library came from three nested PCR rounds adapted from ARM-PCR protocols. TCRdb reprocessed the multiplex PCR reads with MiXCR, giving one entry per CDR3 protein. This sample has about 200,000 distinct CDR3 sequences, with 71% found just once. The sequenced sample was lung tumor tissue. The chain carries TRBV29-1 and TRBJ2-1, with TRBD1 matching 7 bases. This clonotype was obtained from a man aged 55 to 70 with non-small cell lung cancer. DNA for the CDR3: TGCAGCGCCGAAGGACAGGTCACAGACAATGAGCAGTTCTTC. Translation: CSAEGQVTDNEQFF.